Included here is one T cell receptor beta chain sequence, with context. TCRdb analysed the 5' RACE reads with MiXCR anew, one entry per CDR3 protein. The sample shows 300,000 to 350,000 distinct CDR3 sequences, roughly 15% of them seen only once. This sample stems from a study of CD8 T cells in ankylosing spondylitis. The length of the CDR3 is 17 residues. V shed 1 base, J shed 5 bases, and the junction held 9 bases outside the gene matches. CDR1 is MGHRA and CDR2 is YSYEKL in the germline V gene. Material: blood, either unsorted or a sorted T cell fraction (not recorded which). The sequence was collected from a male donor with ankylosing spondylitis or in good health (not recorded which). The chain joins TRBV4-1 to TRBJ2-2; 8 nucleotides align to TRBD2. This chain's CDR3 is CASSQGGRGGRTGELFF. The DNA of the CDR3 is TGCGCCAGCAGCCAAGGGGGCCGGGGGGGCCGTACCGGGGAGCTGTTTTTT.